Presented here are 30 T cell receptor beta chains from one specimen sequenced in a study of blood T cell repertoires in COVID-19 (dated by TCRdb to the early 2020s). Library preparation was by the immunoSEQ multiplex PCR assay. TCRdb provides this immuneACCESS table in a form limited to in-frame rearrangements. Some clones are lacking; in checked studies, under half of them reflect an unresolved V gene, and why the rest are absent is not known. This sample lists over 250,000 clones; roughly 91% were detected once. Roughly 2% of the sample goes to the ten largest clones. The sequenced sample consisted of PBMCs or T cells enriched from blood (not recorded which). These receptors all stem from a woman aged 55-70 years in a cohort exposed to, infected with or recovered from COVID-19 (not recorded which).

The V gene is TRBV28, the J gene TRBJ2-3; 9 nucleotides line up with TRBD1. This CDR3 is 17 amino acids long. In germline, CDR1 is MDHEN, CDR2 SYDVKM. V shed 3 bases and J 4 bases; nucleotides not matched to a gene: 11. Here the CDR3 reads CASSFNTGGARADTQYF. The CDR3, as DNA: TGTGCCAGCAGTTTCAACACAGGGGGCGCACGGGCAGATACGCAGTATTTT.

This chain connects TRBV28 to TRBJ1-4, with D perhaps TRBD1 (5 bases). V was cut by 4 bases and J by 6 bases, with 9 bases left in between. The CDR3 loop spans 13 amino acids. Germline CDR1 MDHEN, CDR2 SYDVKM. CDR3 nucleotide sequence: TGTGCCAGCAGTTCCCCGACAGATGAAAAACTGTTTTTT. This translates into CASSSPTDEKLFF.

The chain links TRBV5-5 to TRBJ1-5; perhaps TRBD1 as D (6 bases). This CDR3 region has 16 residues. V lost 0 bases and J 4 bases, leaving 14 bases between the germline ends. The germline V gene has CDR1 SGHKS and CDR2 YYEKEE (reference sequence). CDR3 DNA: TGTGCCAGCAGCTTGGTGGCGGGGGCCACTAATCAGCCCCAGCATTTT. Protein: CASSLVAGATNQPQHF.

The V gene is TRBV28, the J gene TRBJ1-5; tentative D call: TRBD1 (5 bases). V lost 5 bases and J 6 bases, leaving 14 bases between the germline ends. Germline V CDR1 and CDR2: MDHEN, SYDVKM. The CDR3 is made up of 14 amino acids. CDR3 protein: CASSLGVGGQPQHF. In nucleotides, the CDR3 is TGTGCCAGCAGTCTAGGCGTGGGGGGTCAGCCCCAGCATTTT.

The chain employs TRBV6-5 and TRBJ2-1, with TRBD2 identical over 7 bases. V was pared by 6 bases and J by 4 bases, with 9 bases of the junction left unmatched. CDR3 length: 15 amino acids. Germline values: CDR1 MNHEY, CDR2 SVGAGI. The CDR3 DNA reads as TGTGCCAGCAGCCCCCCCAGCGGGGCTTACAATGAGCAGTTCTTC. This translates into CASSPPSGAYNEQFF.

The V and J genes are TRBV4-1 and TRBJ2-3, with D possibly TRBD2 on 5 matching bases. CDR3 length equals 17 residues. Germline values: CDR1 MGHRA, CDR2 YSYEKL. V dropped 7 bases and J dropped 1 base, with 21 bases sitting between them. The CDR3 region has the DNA TGCGCCAGCACTACGAGGGTTACAATACTGGGCACAGATACGCAGTATTTT. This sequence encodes CASTTRVTILGTDTQYF.

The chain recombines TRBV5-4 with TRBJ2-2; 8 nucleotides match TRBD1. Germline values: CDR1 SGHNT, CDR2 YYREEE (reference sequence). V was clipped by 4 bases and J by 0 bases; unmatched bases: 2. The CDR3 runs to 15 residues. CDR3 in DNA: TGTGCCAGCAGCATGGGACAGGCGAACACCGGGGAGCTGTTTTTT. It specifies CASSMGQANTGELFF.

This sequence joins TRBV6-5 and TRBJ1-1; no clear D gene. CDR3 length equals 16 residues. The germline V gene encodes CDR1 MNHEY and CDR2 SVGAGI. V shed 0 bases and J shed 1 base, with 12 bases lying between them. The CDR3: CASSYSSVRPNTEAFF. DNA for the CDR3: TGTGCCAGCAGTTACTCAAGCGTAAGGCCGAACACTGAAGCTTTCTTT.

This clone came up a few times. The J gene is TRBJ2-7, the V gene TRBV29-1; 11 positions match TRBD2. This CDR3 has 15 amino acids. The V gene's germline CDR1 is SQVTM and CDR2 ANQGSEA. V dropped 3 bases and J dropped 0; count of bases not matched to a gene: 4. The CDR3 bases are TGCAGCGTTGACACCGGGACTAGCGGCTCCTACGAGCAGTACTTC. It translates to CSVDTGTSGSYEQYF.

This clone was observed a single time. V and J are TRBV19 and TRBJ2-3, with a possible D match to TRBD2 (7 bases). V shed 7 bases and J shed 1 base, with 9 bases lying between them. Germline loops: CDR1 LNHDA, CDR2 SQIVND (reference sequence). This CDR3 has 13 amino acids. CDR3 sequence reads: CASTGGRTDTQYF. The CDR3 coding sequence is TGTGCCAGTACCGGGGGGCGCACAGATACGCAGTATTTT.

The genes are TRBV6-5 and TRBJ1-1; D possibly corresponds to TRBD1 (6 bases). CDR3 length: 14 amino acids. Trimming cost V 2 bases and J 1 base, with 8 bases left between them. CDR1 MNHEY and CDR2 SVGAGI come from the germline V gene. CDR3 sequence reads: CASSYPGQNTEAFF. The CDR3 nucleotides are TGTGCCAGCAGTTACCCGGGACAGAACACTGAAGCTTTCTTT.

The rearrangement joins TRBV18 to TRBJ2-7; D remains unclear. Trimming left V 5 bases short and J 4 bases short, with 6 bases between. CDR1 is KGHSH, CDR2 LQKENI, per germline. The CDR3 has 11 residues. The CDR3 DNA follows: TGTGCCAGCTCAGGCCAGTACGAGCAGTACTTC. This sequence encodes CASSGQYEQYF. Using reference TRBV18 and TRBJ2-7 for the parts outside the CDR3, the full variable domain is NAGVMQNPRHLVRRRGQEARLRCSPMKGHSHVYWYRQLPEEGLKFMVYLQKENIIDESGMPKERFSAEFPKEGPSILRIQQVVRGDSAAYFCASSGQYEQYFGPGTRLTVT.

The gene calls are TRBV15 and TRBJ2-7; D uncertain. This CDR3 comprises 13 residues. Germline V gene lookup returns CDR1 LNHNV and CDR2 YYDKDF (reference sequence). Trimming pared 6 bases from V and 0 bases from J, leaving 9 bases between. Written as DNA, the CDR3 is TGTGCCACCAGGCACGGTACCTCCTACGAGCAGTACTTC. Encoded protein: CATRHGTSYEQYF.

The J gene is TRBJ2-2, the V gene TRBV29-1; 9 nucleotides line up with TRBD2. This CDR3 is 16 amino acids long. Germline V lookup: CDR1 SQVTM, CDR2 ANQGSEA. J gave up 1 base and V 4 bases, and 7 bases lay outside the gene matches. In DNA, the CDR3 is TGCAGCGTTGTTCTAGCGGGAAACTGGAACACCGGGGAGCTGTTTTTT. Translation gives CSVVLAGNWNTGELFF.

The CDR3 spells CSAPARQEVDGYTF. DNA of the CDR3: TGCAGCGCCCCCGCCCGGCAGGAGGTGGATGGCTACACCTTC. The chain recombines TRBV29-1 with TRBJ1-2; D uncertain. This CDR3 comprises 14 residues. Germline CDR1 and CDR2: SQVTM and ANQGSEA. The V gene lost 7 bases and the J gene lost 6 bases, with 21 bases spanning the gap.

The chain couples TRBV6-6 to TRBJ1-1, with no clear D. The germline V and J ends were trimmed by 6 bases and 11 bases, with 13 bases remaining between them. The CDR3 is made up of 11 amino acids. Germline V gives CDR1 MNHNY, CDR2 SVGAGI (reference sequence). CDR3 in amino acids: CASSDQRVAFF. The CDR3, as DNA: TGTGCCAGCAGCGATCAGCGGGTCGCTTTCTTT.

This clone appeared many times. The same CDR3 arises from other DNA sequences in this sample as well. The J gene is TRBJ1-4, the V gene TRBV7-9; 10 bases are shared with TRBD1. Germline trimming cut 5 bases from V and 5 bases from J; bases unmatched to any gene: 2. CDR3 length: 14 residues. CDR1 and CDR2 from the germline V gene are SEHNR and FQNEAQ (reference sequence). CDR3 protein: CASSLGQGNEKLFF. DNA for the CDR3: TGTGCCAGCAGCCTGGGACAGGGGAATGAAAAACTGTTTTTT.

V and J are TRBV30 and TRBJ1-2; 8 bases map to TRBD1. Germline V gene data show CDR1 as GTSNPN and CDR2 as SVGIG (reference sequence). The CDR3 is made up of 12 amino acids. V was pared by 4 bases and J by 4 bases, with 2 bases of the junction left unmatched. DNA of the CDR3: TGTGCCTGGACCGGGACAGGCTATGGCTACACCTTC. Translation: CAWTGTGYGYTF.

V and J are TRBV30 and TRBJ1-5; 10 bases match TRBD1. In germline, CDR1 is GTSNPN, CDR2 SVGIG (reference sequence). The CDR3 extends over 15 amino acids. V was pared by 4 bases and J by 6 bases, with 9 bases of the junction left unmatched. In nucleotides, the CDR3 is TGTGCCTGGAATCCCCCGGACAGGGGGGGTCAGCCCCAGCATTTT. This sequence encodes CAWNPPDRGGQPQHF.

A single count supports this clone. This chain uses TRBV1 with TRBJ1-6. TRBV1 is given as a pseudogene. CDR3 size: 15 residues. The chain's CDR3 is CTSTPRGFYNSPLHF. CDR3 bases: TGCACCAGCACCCCGCGGGGGTTTTATAATTCACCCCTCCACTTT.

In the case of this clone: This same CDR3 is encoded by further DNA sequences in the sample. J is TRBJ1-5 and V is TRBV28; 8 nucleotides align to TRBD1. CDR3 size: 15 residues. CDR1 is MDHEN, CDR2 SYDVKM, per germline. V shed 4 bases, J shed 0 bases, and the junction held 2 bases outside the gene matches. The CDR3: CASSSGQGSNQPQHF. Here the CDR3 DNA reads TGTGCCAGCAGTTCAGGACAGGGTAGCAATCAGCCCCAGCATTTT.

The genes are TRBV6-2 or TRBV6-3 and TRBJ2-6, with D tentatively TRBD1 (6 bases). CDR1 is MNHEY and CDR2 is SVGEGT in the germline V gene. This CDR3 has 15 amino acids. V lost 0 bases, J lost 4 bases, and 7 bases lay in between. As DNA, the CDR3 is TGTGCCAGCAGTTACTCCAGGGGCGGGGCCAACGTCCTGACTTTC. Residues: CASSYSRGGANVLTF.

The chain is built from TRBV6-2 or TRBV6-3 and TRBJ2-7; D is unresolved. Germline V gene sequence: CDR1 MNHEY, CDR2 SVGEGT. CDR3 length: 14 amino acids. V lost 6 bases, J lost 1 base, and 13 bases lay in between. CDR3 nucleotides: TGTGCCAGCAGCCCGCTATTCGGGTCCTACGAGCAGTACTTC. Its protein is CASSPLFGSYEQYF.

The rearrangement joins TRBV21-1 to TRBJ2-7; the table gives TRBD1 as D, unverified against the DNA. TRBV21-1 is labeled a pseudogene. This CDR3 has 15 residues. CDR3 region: CASTASGTGGYEQYF. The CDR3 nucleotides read TGTGCCAGCACCGCGTCCGGGACAGGGGGCTACGAGCAGTACTTC.

The CDR3 here is CASSLGVSGRGQDTQYF. CDR3 DNA: TGTGCCAGCAGCTTGGGGGTTAGCGGGAGGGGTCAAGATACGCAGTATTTT. V gene TRBV5-4 combines with J gene TRBJ2-3; TRBD2 aligns across 11 bases. From germline, CDR1 is SGHNT and CDR2 YYREEE (reference sequence). The CDR3 totals 17 residues. V trimming: 0 bases; J trimming: 5 bases; junction bases outside the gene matches: 8.

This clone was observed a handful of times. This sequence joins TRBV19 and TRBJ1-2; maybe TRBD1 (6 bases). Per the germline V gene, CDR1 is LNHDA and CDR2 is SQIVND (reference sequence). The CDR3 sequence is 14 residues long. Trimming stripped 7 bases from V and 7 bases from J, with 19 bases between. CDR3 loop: CASTRRGALSGYTF. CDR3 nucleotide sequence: TGTGCCAGTACCCGGCGGGGGGCGTTAAGTGGCTACACCTTC.

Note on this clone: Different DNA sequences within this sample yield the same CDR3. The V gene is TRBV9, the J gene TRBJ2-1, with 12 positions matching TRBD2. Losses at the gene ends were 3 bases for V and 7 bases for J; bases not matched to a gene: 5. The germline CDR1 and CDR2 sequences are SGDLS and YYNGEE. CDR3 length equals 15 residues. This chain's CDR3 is CASSATSGRTNEQFF. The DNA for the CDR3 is TGTGCCAGCAGCGCGACTAGCGGGAGAACAAATGAGCAGTTCTTC. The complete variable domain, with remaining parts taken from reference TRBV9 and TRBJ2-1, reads DSGVTQTPKHLITATGQRVTLRCSPRSGDLSVYWYQQSLDQGLQFLIQYYNGEERAKGNILERFSAQQFPDLHSELNLSSLELGDSALYFCASSATSGRTNEQFFGPGTRLTVL.

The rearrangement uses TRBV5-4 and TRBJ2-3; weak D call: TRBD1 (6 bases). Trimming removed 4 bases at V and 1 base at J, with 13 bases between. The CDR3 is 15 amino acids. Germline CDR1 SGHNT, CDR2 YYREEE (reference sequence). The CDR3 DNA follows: TGTGCCAGCAGCCCCACAGGGTCCCGCACAGATACGCAGTATTTT. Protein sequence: CASSPTGSRTDTQYF. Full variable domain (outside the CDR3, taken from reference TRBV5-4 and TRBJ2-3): ETGVTQSPTHLIKTRGQQVTLRCSSQSGHNTVSWYQQALGQGPQFIFQYYREEENGRGNFPPRFSGLQFPNYSSELNVNALELDDSALYLCASSPTGSRTDTQYFGPGTRLTVL.

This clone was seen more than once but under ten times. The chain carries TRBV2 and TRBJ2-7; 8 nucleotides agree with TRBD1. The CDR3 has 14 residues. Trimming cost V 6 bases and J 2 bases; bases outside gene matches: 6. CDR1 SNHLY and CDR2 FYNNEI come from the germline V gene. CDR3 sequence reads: CASRDRDRTYEQYF. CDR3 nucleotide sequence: TGTGCCAGCAGGGACCGGGACAGGACCTACGAGCAGTACTTC. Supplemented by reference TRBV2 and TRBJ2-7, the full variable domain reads EPEVTQTPSHQVTQMGQEVILRCVPISNHLYFYWYRQILGQKVEFLVSFYNNEISEKSEIFDDQFSVERPDGSNFTLKIRSTKLEDSAMYFCASRDRDRTYEQYFGPGTRLTVT.

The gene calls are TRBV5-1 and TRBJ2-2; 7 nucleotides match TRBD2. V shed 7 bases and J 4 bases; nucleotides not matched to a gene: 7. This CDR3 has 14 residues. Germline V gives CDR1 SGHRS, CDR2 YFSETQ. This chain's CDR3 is CASRGDRSTGELFF. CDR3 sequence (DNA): TGCGCCAGCCGGGGGGATAGGAGCACCGGGGAGCTGTTTTTT.